These T cell receptor beta chains were read from a single sample in a study of blood T cell repertoires in COVID-19. The protocol was immunoSEQ multiplex PCR, while the TCRdb copy is restricted to in-frame clones and leaves out a portion. Of about 250,000 clones listed, just over 85% are singletons. Sequencing used PBMCs or T cells enriched from blood (not recorded which). The receptor source for this set is a man aged 40-55 years who had recovered from COVID-19. Both conserved end residues are part of each CDR3. A D gene is named only where the DNA matches it firmly. Clone sizes are given selectively: once, few, many, or a class where the clone is expanded.

CDR3aa	CDR3nt	d_gene	len	v_gene	j_gene	abundance
CASSDIRTVSSGYTF	TGTGCCAGCAGTGATATAAGGACAGTCTCTAGTGGCTACACCTTC	.	15	TRBV2	TRBJ1-2	.
CASSAGQGLAKNIQYF	TGTGCCAGCAGCGCAGGACAGGGGCTAGCCAAAAACATTCAGTACTTC	TRBD1	16	TRBV7-9	TRBJ2-4	.
CASSQSTENFPYNEQFF	TGTGCCAGCAGCCAATCTACTGAGAATTTCCCTTACAATGAGCAGTTCTTC	.	17	TRBV3-1/TRBV3-2	TRBJ2-1	.
CASSPLGQPTYEQYF	TGTGCCAGCTCACCACTAGGACAGCCCACCTACGAGCAGTACTTC	.	15	TRBV18	TRBJ2-7	.
CASTPGGADTQYF	TGCGCCAGCACGCCAGGGGGTGCAGATACGCAGTATTTT	TRBD1	13	TRBV5-1	TRBJ2-3	.
CASSFYGAAYNEQFF	TGTGCCAGCAGCTTTTACGGTGCGGCTTACAATGAGCAGTTCTTC	.	15	TRBV5-4	TRBJ2-1	.
CASSFSGSFSYNEQFF	TGTGCCAGCAGTTTCAGCGGGAGCTTCTCCTACAATGAGCAGTTCTTC	TRBD2	16	TRBV6-6	TRBJ2-1	.
CASSLSRGEAFF	TGTGCCAGCAGTTTATCAAGGGGTGAAGCTTTCTTT	.	12	TRBV27	TRBJ1-1	.
CASSPQQEPGQPQHF	TGTGCCAGCTCACCACAACAGGAACCCGGTCAGCCCCAGCATTTT	.	15	TRBV18	TRBJ1-5	once
CASSTRTVEQYF	TGTGCCAGCAGCACAAGGACAGTCGAGCAGTACTTC	.	12	TRBV13	TRBJ2-7	.
CASSSQGAGQPQHF	TGTGCCAGTAGTAGCCAGGGGGCAGGTCAGCCCCAGCATTTT	TRBD1	14	TRBV19	TRBJ1-5	.
CSVSGGGRYTF	TGCAGCGTTTCCGGCGGGGGCCGCTACACCTTC	.	11	TRBV29-1	TRBJ1-2	.
CASSLAFGLAGYTF	TGTGCCAGCAGCTTGGCCTTCGGGTTGGCGGGCTACACCTTC	.	14	TRBV5-4	TRBJ1-2	.
CASSESWGPREQYF	TGTGCCAGCAGTGAATCGTGGGGGCCCCGGGAGCAGTACTTC	.	14	TRBV2	TRBJ2-7	.
CATSDLEGYGHTF	TGTGCCACCAGTGATTTAGAGGGCTATGGCCACACCTTC	.	13	TRBV24-1	TRBJ1-2	once
CASSPQREREQFF	TGTGCCAGCTCACCACAACGAGAGCGTGAGCAGTTCTTC	.	13	TRBV18	TRBJ2-1	.
CASSILQISSTDTQYF	TGTGCCAGTAGTATTCTCCAGATCTCTAGCACAGATACGCAGTATTTT	.	16	TRBV19	TRBJ2-3	.
CASSLGRGETQYF	TGTGCCAGCAGCCTAGGCAGGGGAGAGACCCAGTACTTC	.	13	TRBV27	TRBJ2-5	once
CASSLGQGIPGELFF	TGTGCTAGCAGCTTGGGACAGGGAATACCCGGGGAGCTGTTTTTT	TRBD1	15	TRBV7-7	TRBJ2-2	.
CASSPQGLAGGQQYF	TGTGCCAGCAGCCCCCAAGGACTAGCGGGAGGCCAACAGTATTTT	TRBD2	15	TRBV11-3	TRBJ2-3	.
CASSLDFTDTQYF	TGTGCCAGCAGCCTCGACTTCACAGATACGCAGTATTTT	.	13	TRBV4-2	TRBJ2-3	.
CAWDGAQYGYTF	TGTGCCTGGGACGGAGCCCAATATGGCTACACCTTC	.	12	TRBV30	TRBJ1-2	.
CASSQALVVDGYTF	TGCGCCAGCAGCCAAGCCCTCGTGGTAGATGGCTACACCTTC	.	14	TRBV4-1	TRBJ1-2	.
CASSLGATETYEQYF	TGTGCCAGCAGCTTAGGGGCGACAGAGACCTACGAGCAGTACTTC	.	15	TRBV7-6	TRBJ2-7	.
CASSPGTGGGGNTIYF	TGTGCCAGCTCACCCGGGACAGGGGGCGGAGGAAACACCATATATTTT	TRBD1	16	TRBV18	TRBJ1-3	.
CASSRPRQGTDTQYF	TGTGCCAGCAGCCGACCTCGGCAGGGAACAGATACGCAGTATTTT	.	15	TRBV11-2	TRBJ2-3	once